The next 20 T cell receptor beta chains were all read from a single sample in a study of a mutant IDH1 vaccine in newly diagnosed glioma. The time point: week 47, end of study. In the vaccine, a single dose held 300 ug of the mutant IDH1 20-mer peptide, along with topical imiquimod. Their recognized antigens are unknown. This table comes from immunoSEQ multiplex PCR, and its TCRdb copy is limited to in-frame clones, with some not included. The sample contains about 56,000 clones, approximately 71% of which appear only once. This specimen was PBMCs, taken from a glioma patient whose treatment included an IDH1 peptide vaccine. The receptors stem from a man between 50 and 59 years old with glioma.

This clone has a handful of counts. The chain uses TRBV10-3 and TRBJ1-3, with D unclear. Germline V gene data show CDR1 as ENHRY and CDR2 as SYGVKD. The V end lost 7 bases, the J end lost 3 bases, and 16 bases lay between the germline ends. This CDR3 has 15 residues. CDR3 residues: CAITSEGLGGNTIYF. CDR3 DNA sequence: TGTGCCATCACAAGTGAGGGTTTGGGTGGAAACACCATATATTTT.

This clone was recorded only once. This chain links TRBV9 with TRBJ1-4; D may be TRBD1 (5 bases). Deletions cut 3 bases from V and 8 bases from J, with 17 bases between. Germline CDR1 SGDLS, CDR2 YYNGEE. The CDR3 extends over 15 amino acids. CDR3 loop: CASSAGRAGEEKLFF. In nucleotides, the CDR3 is TGTGCCAGCAGCGCTGGCCGCGCGGGGGAAGAAAAACTGTTTTTT.

The CDR3 protein is CASADRVSTDTQYF. The CDR3 nucleotides are TGTGCCAGCGCTGACAGGGTTAGCACAGATACGCAGTATTTT. The chain recombines TRBV2 with TRBJ2-3; 7 nucleotides match TRBD1. This CDR3 spans 14 amino acids. In germline, CDR1 is SNHLY, CDR2 FYNNEI. The V and J ends lost 8 bases and 0 bases, in that order; junction bases with no gene match: 5.

J is TRBJ2-1 and V is TRBV7-2; D is perhaps TRBD1 (6 bases). Germline V gene sequence: CDR1 SGHTA, CDR2 FQGNSA. Trimming took off 1 base at V and 6 bases at J, with 16 bases between the two ends. This CDR3 comprises 16 residues. CDR3 protein: CASSLVGQGPSNEQFF. As DNA, the CDR3 is TGTGCCAGCAGCTTAGTGGGGCAGGGGCCATCCAATGAGCAGTTCTTC.

The V call is TRBV30, the J call TRBJ2-7; D is unclear. V was clipped by 1 base and J by 4 bases, with 8 bases between them. Germline V gene lookup returns CDR1 GTSNPN and CDR2 SVGIG (reference sequence). The CDR3 consists of 12 residues. Here the CDR3 reads CAWSAEFYEQYF. Written as DNA, the CDR3 is TGTGCCTGGAGTGCAGAGTTTTACGAGCAGTACTTC.

The rearrangement uses TRBV4-2 and TRBJ2-7, with a tentative D call TRBD2 (6 bases). The CDR3 covers 14 residues. The germline gives CDR1 LGHNA, CDR2 YNFKEQ. The V gene lost 5 bases and the J gene lost 7 bases, with 18 bases spanning the gap. CDR3 DNA sequence: TGTGCCAGCAGCAAAACCGGGACTCCGAGGGAGCAGTACTTC. It yields the protein CASSKTGTPREQYF.

This clone qualifies as medium-sized (0.01 to 0.1%). V and J are TRBV7-9 and TRBJ2-5, with 7 bases fitting TRBD2. Trimming at V came to 5 bases and at J to 5 bases, leaving 11 bases not matched to a gene. Germline V gene lookup returns CDR1 SEHNR and CDR2 FQNEAQ (reference sequence). This CDR3 spans 15 amino acids. The CDR3 reads CASSLLVSSGETQYF. The CDR3 DNA is TGTGCCAGCAGCCTGTTAGTGAGTAGCGGGGAGACCCAGTACTTC.

This clone has just one count. This chain links TRBV5-1 with TRBJ1-1; D gene unclear. V was trimmed by 1 base and J by 3 bases, leaving 13 bases between them. This CDR3 contains 15 residues. Germline lookup yields CDR1 SGHRS and CDR2 YFSETQ. The CDR3 bases are TGCGCCAGCAGCTTGAACCTAGGACGGGACACTGAAGCTTTCTTT. Translation: CASSLNLGRDTEAFF.

J is TRBJ1-4 and V is TRBV29-1; TRBD1 matches at 8 bases. The CDR3 sequence is 13 residues long. Trimming at V came to 4 bases and at J to 8 bases, leaving 6 bases not matched to a gene. The germline V gene has CDR1 SQVTM and CDR2 ANQGSEA. This CDR3 reads CSVGQGRQEKLFF. The CDR3 DNA follows: TGCAGCGTTGGACAGGGGAGACAAGAAAAACTGTTTTTT.

Notes on this clone: Mismatch with germline at one junction end may stem from a read error. This chain links TRBV7-7 with TRBJ2-5, with 8 nucleotides matching TRBD1. Germline V gene sequence: CDR1 SSHAT, CDR2 FNYEAQ (reference sequence). This CDR3 region has 13 residues. CDR3: CASSPGGGETQYF. The CDR3, as DNA: TGTGCTAGCAGCCCAGGGGGCGGGGAGACCCAGTACTTC.

This chain links TRBV5-5 with TRBJ1-2, with D perhaps TRBD1 (6 bases). V lost 4 bases and J 4 bases, leaving 11 bases between the germline ends. This CDR3 comprises 13 residues. CDR1 SGHKS and CDR2 YYEKEE come from the germline V gene (reference sequence). As DNA, the CDR3 is TGTGCCAGCAGCAGGACAGACGGCTATGGCTACACCTTC. Amino acids: CASSRTDGYGYTF.

In DNA form, the CDR3 reads TGTGCCATCAGTGATCAAGACAGGGGGAGGAATGAGCAGTTCTTC. It encodes CAISDQDRGRNEQFF. The V gene is TRBV10-3, the J gene TRBJ2-1; TRBD1 matches at 9 bases. V lost 3 bases, J lost 7 bases, and 7 bases stayed unmatched. CDR3 length equals 15 residues. CDR1 is ENHRY, CDR2 SYGVKD, per germline.

This chain uses TRBV4-3 with TRBJ2-7; TRBD2 agrees at 10 bases. With V trimmed by 0 bases and J by 4 bases, 3 bases remained unmatched. The germline CDR1 and CDR2 sequences are LGHNA and YSLEER. This CDR3 region has 15 residues. The CDR3 nucleotides are TGCGCCAGCAGCCAAGACCGGACTAGCGGTTACGAGCAGTACTTC. It specifies CASSQDRTSGYEQYF.

The chain employs TRBV25-1 and TRBJ2-2, with a weak D call TRBD1 (6 bases). The V and J ends lost 3 bases and 9 bases respectively, with 14 bases between them. This CDR3 comprises 14 residues. The V gene's germline CDR1 is MGHDK and CDR2 SYGVNS. CDR3: CASSDWTDHRELFF. Here the CDR3 DNA reads TGTGCCAGCAGTGACTGGACAGATCACCGGGAGCTGTTTTTT.

The genes are TRBV5-1 and TRBJ2-5, with 14 bases that match TRBD2. CDR3 size: 18 residues. Germline V gene lookup returns CDR1 SGHRS and CDR2 YFSETQ. Trimming removed 4 bases from V and 0 bases from J; junction bases left unmatched: 8. This chain's CDR3 is CASSGGTSGGGYQETQYF. The CDR3 region has the DNA TGCGCCAGCAGCGGGGGGACTAGCGGGGGCGGGTACCAAGAGACCCAGTACTTC. The whole variable domain, remainder taken from reference TRBV5-1 and TRBJ2-5, is KAGVTQTPRYLIKTRGQQVTLSCSPISGHRSVSWYQQTPGQGLQFLFEYFSETQRNKGNFPGRFSGRQFSNSRSEMNVSTLELGDSALYLCASSGGTSGGGYQETQYFGPGTRLLVL.

The gene calls are TRBV9 and TRBJ2-1; possibly TRBD2 for D (7 bases). The germline V gene has CDR1 SGDLS and CDR2 YYNGEE. V lost 3 bases, J lost 12 bases, and 22 bases lay in between. The CDR3 is 15 residues long. This CDR3 is CASSAAPTGTTRQFF. CDR3 DNA sequence: TGTGCCAGCAGCGCAGCACCCACAGGGACTACACGGCAGTTCTTC.

J is TRBJ1-3 and V is TRBV18; D ambiguous. Trimming removed 6 bases at V and 4 bases at J, with 13 bases between. CDR1 KGHSH and CDR2 LQKENI come from the germline V gene. The CDR3 has 14 amino acids. In DNA, the CDR3 is TGTGCCAGCTCCCGAGAAGGCTTCGGAAACACCATATATTTT. Translated, it gives CASSREGFGNTIYF.

V gene TRBV30 combines with J gene TRBJ1-1; D is unclear. This CDR3 is 13 amino acids long. Germline V gene lookup returns CDR1 GTSNPN and CDR2 SVGIG (reference sequence). With 2 bases removed from V and 5 bases from J, the gap between germline ends came to 12 bases. The CDR3 nucleotides are TGTGCCTGGAGTCAAGGCCCGAAGACTGAAGCTTTCTTT. Translation: CAWSQGPKTEAFF.

Comment on this clone: Sequence at one end of the junction differs from germline and may be a read error. The rearrangement links TRBV7-9 to TRBJ2-4, with D possibly being TRBD2 (6 bases). This CDR3 is built from 13 residues. Germline V lookup: CDR1 SEHNR, CDR2 FQNEAQ (reference sequence). The CDR3 is CASSLDLGGRGSF. The CDR3 region has the DNA TGTGCCAGCAGCTTAGACCTCGGGGGACGGGGGTCCTTC.

This clone turned up a few times. V and J are TRBV11-3 and TRBJ2-3; maybe TRBD1 (6 bases). The CDR3 runs 14 residues. Trimming stripped 4 bases from V and 2 bases from J, with 10 bases between. In germline, CDR1 is SGHNT, CDR2 YENEEA. The CDR3: CASSSGQTTDTQYF. Written as DNA, the CDR3 is TGTGCCAGCAGCTCCGGACAGACCACAGATACGCAGTATTTT.